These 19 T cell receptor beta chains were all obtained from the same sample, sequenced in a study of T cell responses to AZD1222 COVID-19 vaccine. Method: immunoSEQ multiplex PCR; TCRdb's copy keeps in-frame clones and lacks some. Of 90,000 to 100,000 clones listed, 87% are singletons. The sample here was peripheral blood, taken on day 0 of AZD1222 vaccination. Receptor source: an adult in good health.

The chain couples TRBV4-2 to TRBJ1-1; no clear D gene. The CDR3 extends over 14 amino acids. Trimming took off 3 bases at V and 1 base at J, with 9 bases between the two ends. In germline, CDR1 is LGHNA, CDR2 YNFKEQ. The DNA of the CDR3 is TGTGCCAGCAGCCACGGAACGGGGAACACTGAAGCTTTCTTT. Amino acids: CASSHGTGNTEAFF.

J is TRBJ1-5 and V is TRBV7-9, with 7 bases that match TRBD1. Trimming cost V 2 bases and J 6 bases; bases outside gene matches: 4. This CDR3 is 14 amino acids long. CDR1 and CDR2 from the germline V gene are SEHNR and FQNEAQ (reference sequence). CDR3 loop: CASSLNRGPQPQHF. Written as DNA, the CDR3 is TGTGCCAGCAGCTTAAACAGGGGCCCTCAGCCCCAGCATTTT.

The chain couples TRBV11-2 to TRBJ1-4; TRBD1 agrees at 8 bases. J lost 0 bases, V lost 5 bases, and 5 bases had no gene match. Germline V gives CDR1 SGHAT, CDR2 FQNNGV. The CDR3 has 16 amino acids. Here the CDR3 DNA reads TGTGCCAGCAGCACAGGACAGGGTACAACTAATGAAAAACTGTTTTTT. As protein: CASSTGQGTTNEKLFF.

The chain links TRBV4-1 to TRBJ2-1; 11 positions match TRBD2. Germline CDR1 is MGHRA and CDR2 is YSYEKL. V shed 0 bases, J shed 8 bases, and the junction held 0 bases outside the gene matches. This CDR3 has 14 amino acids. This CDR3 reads CASSQEGLADEQFF. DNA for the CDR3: TGCGCCAGCAGCCAAGAGGGACTAGCGGATGAGCAGTTCTTC.

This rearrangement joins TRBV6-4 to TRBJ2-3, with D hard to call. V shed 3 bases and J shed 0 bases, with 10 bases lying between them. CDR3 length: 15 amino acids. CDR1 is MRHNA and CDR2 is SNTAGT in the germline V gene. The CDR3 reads CASSEGGTSTDTQYF. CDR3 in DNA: TGTGCCAGCAGTGAGGGCGGAACTAGCACAGATACGCAGTATTTT.

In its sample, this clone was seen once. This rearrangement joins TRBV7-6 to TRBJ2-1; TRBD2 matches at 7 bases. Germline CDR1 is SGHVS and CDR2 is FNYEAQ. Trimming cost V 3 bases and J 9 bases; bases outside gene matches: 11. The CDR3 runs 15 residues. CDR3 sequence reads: CASSFGGGPGSEQFF. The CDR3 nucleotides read TGTGCCAGCAGCTTCGGGGGAGGGCCCGGCAGTGAGCAGTTCTTC.

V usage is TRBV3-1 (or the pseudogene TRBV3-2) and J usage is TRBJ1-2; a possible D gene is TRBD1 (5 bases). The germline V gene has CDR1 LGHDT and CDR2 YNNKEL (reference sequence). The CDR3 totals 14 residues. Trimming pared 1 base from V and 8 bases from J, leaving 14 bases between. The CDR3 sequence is CASSQGSGREGYTF. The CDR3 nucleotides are TGTGCCAGCAGCCAAGGGTCGGGGCGGGAAGGCTACACCTTC.

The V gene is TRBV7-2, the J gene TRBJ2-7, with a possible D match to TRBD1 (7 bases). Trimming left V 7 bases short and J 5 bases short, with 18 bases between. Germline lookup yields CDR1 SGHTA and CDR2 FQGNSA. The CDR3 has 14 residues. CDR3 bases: TGTGCCAGCACCGGAGGGGGCGTTTTCCACGAGCAGTACTTC. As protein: CASTGGGVFHEQYF.

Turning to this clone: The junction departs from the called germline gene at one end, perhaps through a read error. CDR3 region: CASRESSNEQFF. The DNA for the CDR3 is TGTGCCAGCCGTGAATCGAGCAATGAGCAGTTCTTC. V and J are TRBV6-1 and TRBJ2-1; no definite D call. This CDR3 comprises 12 residues. Germline CDR1 reads MNHNS; CDR2 reads SASEGT.

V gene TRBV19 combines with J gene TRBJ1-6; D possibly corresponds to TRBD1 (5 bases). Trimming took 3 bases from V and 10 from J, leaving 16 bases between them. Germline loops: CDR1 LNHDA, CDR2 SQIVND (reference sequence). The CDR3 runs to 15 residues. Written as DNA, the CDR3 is TGTGCCAGTAGTATTGGGGACGCCGGAAGGTCACCCCTCCACTTT. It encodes CASSIGDAGRSPLHF.

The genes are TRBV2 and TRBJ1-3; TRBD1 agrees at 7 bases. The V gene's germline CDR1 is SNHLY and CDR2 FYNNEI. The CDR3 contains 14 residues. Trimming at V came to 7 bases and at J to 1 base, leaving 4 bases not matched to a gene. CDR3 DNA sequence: TGTGCCAGCATCCTGACAGGGTCTGGAAACACCATATATTTT. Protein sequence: CASILTGSGNTIYF.

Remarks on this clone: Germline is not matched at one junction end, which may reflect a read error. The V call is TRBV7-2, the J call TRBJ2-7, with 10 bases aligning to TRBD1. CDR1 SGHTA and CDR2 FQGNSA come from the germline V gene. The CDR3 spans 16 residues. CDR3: CASSLAGTGVAYEQHF. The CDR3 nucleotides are TGTGCCAGCAGCTTAGCGGGGACAGGGGTTGCCTACGAGCAGCACTTC.

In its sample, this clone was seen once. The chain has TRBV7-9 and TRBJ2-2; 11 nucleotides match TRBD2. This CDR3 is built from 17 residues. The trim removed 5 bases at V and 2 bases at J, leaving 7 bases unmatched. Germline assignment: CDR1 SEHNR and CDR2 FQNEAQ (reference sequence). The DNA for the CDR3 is TGTGCCAGCAGCCCCCAGGGGACTAGCGGTAACACCGGGGAGCTGTTTTTT. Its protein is CASSPQGTSGNTGELFF. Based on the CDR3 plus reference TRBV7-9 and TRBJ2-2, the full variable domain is DTGVSQNPRHKITKRGQNVTFRCDPISEHNRLYWYRQTLGQGPEFLTYFQNEAQLEKSRLLSDRFSAERPKGSFSTLEIQRTEQGDSAMYLCASSPQGTSGNTGELFFGEGSRLTVL.

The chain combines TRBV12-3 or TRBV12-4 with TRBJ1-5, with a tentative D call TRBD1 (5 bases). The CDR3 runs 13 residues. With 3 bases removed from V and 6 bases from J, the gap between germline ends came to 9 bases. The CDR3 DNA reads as TGTGCCAGCAGTTTGGGGGGGAGTCAGCCCCAGCATTTT. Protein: CASSLGGSQPQHF.

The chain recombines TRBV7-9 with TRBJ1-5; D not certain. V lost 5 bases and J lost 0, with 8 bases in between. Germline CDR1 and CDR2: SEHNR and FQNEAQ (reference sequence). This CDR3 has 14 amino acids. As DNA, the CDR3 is TGTGCCAGCAGCAACCACAATAGCAATCAGCCCCAGCATTTT. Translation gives CASSNHNSNQPQHF.

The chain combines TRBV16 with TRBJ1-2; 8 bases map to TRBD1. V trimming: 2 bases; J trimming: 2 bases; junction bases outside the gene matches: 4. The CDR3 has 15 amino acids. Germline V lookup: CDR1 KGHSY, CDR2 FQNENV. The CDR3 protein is CASSQGQGVNYGYTF. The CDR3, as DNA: TGTGCCAGCAGCCAAGGACAGGGCGTGAACTATGGCTACACCTTC.

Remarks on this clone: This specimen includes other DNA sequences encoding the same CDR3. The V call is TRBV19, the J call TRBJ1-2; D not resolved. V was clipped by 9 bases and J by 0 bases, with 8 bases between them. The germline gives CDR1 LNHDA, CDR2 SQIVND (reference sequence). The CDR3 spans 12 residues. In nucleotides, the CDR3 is TGTGCCAGCGGGCCGCCTAACTATGGCTACACCTTC. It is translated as CASGPPNYGYTF.

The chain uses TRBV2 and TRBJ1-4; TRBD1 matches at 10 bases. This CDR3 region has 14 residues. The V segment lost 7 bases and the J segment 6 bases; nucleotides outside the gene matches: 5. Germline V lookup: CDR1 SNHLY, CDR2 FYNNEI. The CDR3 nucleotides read TGTGCCAGCACCAGACAGGGGGCGGATGAAAAACTGTTTTTT. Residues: CASTRQGADEKLFF.

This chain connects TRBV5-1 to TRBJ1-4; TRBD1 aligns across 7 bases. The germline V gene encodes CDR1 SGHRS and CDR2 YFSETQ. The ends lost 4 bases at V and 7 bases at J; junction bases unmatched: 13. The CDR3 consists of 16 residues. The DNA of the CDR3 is TGCGCCAGCAGCCCAGGGACGACAGGGAAGGGTGAAAAACTGTTTTTT. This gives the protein CASSPGTTGKGEKLFF.